The clone carrying this T cell receptor (beta chain) was recorded many times. The antigen remains undetermined. This specimen belongs to a study of early T cells in non-severe SARS-CoV-2 infection. The wider study: Bulk RNA isolated from unsorted whole blood underwent sequencing; chains were not paired. Study-wide results and caveats: Matching results from VDJdb favored anti-spike CD8 responses, leaving private and CD4 specificities undetected.

cDNA molecules, individually, were tagged with unique molecular identifiers. MiXCR, applied by TCRdb to the 5' RACE reads, yields one record per CDR3 protein. The repertoire holds tens of thousands of distinct CDR3 sequences, with around 9% as singletons. The CDR3 extends over 15 amino acids. V was trimmed by 7 bases and J by 1 base, leaving 14 bases between them. Per germline, CDR1 MDHEN and CDR2 SYDVKM. This TCR was recovered from an adult who was a healthcare worker with PCR-confirmed SARS-CoV-2 infection or an uninfected control (not recorded which). The chain links TRBV28 to TRBJ1-5; TRBD1 might be the D (6 bases). Sequencing used whole blood. CDR3: CASTVDSVSNQPQHF. The CDR3 DNA follows: TGTGCCAGCACCGTGGACAGTGTGAGCAATCAGCCCCAGCATTTT.